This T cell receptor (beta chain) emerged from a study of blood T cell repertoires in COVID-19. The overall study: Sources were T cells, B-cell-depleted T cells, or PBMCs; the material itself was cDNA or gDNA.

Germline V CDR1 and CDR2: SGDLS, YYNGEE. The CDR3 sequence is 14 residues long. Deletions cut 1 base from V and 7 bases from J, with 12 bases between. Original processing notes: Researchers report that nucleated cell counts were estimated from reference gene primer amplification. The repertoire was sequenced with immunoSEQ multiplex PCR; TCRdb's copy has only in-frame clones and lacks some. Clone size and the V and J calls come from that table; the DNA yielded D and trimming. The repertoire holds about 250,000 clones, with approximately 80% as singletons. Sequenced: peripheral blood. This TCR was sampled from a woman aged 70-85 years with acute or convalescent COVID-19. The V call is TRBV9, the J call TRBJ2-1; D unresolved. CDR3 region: CASSVLARGNEQFF. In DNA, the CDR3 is TGTGCCAGCAGCGTATTAGCCCGCGGTAATGAGCAGTTCTTC.